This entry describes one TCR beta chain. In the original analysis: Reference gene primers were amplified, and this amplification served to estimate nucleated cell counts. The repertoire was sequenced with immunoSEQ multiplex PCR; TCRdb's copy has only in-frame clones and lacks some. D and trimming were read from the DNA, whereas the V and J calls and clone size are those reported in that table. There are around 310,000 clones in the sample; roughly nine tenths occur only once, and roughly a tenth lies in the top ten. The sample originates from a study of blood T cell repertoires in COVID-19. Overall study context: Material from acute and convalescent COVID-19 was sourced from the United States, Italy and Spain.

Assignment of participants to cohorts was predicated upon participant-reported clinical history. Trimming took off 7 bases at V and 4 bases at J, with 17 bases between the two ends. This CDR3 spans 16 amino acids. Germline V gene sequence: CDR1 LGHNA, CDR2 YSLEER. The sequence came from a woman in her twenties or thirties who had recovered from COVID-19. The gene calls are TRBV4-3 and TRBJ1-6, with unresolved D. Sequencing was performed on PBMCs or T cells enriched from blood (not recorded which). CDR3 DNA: TGCGCCAGCACCAACGGACTGGGATCATATAATTCACCCCTCCACTTT. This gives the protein CASTNGLGSYNSPLHF.